This T cell receptor (beta chain) stems from a study of T cell changes during pregnancy in multiple sclerosis. Some clones are missing from TCRdb's copy, which holds only in-frame ones; the method was immunoSEQ multiplex PCR. The table shows roughly 60,000 clones, with just under 95% occurring only once. Germline V gives CDR1 MNHNS, CDR2 SASEGT. The CDR3 covers 15 residues. V lost 6 bases to trimming and J lost 6 bases; unmatched junction nucleotides: 7. The V gene is TRBV6-1, the J gene TRBJ2-7, with TRBD2 matching over 14 bases. This specimen consisted of peripheral blood, obtained in the second trimester of pregnancy. The sequence was collected from a female donor with multiple sclerosis, enrolled in a pregnancy study. The chain's CDR3 is CASRRLAGGPSEQYF. The CDR3 region has the DNA TGTGCCAGCAGAAGACTAGCGGGAGGGCCTAGCGAGCAGTACTTC.